The sequence of this TCR beta chain was determined in a study of blood T cell repertoires in COVID-19. At the level of the study: From the United States, Italy and Spain came samples of acute and convalescent COVID-19.

Symptom resolution, clearance, or two negative PCRs marked donors in Cohort 3 as recovered. Germline assignment: CDR1 GTSNPN and CDR2 SVGIG (reference sequence). The CDR3 is 15 amino acids. V lost 5 bases, J lost 2 bases, and 9 bases stayed unmatched. Clones were sequenced by immunoSEQ multiplex PCR, and TCRdb holds only the in-frame ones, with some missing. The data hold fewer than 300,000 clones, with 85% observed a single time. Sequenced material: PBMCs or T cells enriched from blood (not recorded which). The clonotype originates from a woman in her forties or fifties who had recovered from COVID-19. J is TRBJ2-7 and V is TRBV30, with TRBD1 identical over 10 bases. The chain's CDR3 is CAWDRGLVTPYEQYF. The CDR3 DNA sequence: TGTGCCTGGGACAGGGGGCTGGTGACTCCCTACGAGCAGTACTTC.